These 32 T cell receptor beta chains were sequenced from one sample in a study of cytomegalovirus exposure and HLA in healthy donors. The PCR employed 60 Vbeta primers together with 13 Jbeta primers. The table came from immunoSEQ multiplex PCR; TCRdb's copy has only in-frame clones and leaves some out. The repertoire consists of 150,000 to 200,000 clones, with 80% to 85% occurring once and the leading ten covering less than 1.1%. Specimen: PBMCs. Receptors were obtained from a woman aged 40 to 50 in good health and CMV-seronegative.

The chain combines TRBV7-9 with TRBJ2-5, with D perhaps matching TRBD2 (6 bases). V was pared by 3 bases and J by 3 bases, with 8 bases between. CDR3 length: 13 residues. Germline V gene lookup returns CDR1 SEHNR and CDR2 FQNEAQ (reference sequence). CDR3 DNA: TGTGCCAGCAGCTTCGGCGGGAAAGAGACCCAGTACTTC. This encodes CASSFGGKETQYF.

This chain links TRBV7-2 with TRBJ1-3, with 7 nucleotides matching TRBD1. This CDR3 has 17 amino acids. V gave up 3 bases and J gave up 0 bases; unmatched junction bases: 8. The germline CDR1 and CDR2 sequences are SGHTA and FQGNSA. CDR3 coding DNA: TGTGCCAGCAGCTTGGTAGGGACAGCGAGCTCTGGAAACACCATATATTTT. Amino acids: CASSLVGTASSGNTIYF.

This sequence joins TRBV19 and TRBJ1-3; 7 bases are shared with TRBD1. Per the germline V gene, CDR1 is LNHDA and CDR2 is SQIVND (reference sequence). The CDR3 is made up of 20 amino acids. V trimming: 0 bases; J trimming: 4 bases; junction bases outside the gene matches: 18. The CDR3: CASSIDGGGQTASRGNTIYF. The CDR3 DNA sequence: TGTGCCAGTAGTATAGACGGGGGGGGACAGACGGCCTCGAGAGGAAACACCATATATTTT.

This chain links TRBV5-6 with TRBJ2-7; TRBD2 aligns across 14 bases. The V segment lost 1 base and the J segment 12 bases; nucleotides outside the gene matches: 9. The CDR3 totals 15 residues. The germline gives CDR1 SGHDT, CDR2 YYEEEE. In DNA form, the CDR3 reads TGTGCCAGCAGCTTGAGATTGGGACTAGCGGGAGCCACGTACGTC. Its protein is CASSLRLGLAGATYV.

The rearrangement links TRBV12-5 to TRBJ2-5, with 9 bases matching TRBD1. Trimming took 1 base from V and 5 from J; bases not matched to a gene: 11. The CDR3 has 17 amino acids. CDR1 is LGHNT, CDR2 FRNRAP, per germline. This chain's CDR3 is CASGLDPDRGWRETQYF. Written as DNA, the CDR3 is TGTGCTAGTGGTTTGGACCCCGACAGGGGGTGGAGGGAGACCCAGTACTTC.

The chain links TRBV9 to TRBJ1-1; a possible D gene is TRBD1 (6 bases). CDR1 is SGDLS and CDR2 is YYNGEE in the germline V gene. Trimming shortened V by 4 bases and J by 3 bases, and 19 bases separated the two germline ends. The CDR3 totals 16 residues. The CDR3 sequence: CASSPTTGPSHTEAFF. For the CDR3, the DNA is TGTGCCAGCAGCCCGACGACAGGACCCAGCCACACTGAAGCTTTCTTT. Full variable domain (rest looked up from reference TRBV9 and TRBJ1-1): DSGVTQTPKHLITATGQRVTLRCSPRSGDLSVYWYQQSLDQGLQFLIQYYNGEERAKGNILERFSAQQFPDLHSELNLSSLELGDSALYFCASSPTTGPSHTEAFFGQGTRLTVV.

This rearrangement joins TRBV5-5 to TRBJ1-1, with D possibly matching TRBD1 (6 bases). Trimming took off 2 bases at V and 4 bases at J, with 9 bases between the two ends. This CDR3 contains 13 residues. CDR1 is SGHKS and CDR2 is YYEKEE in the germline V gene (reference sequence). As DNA, the CDR3 is TGTGCCAGCAGCTTTACAGGGTCCACTGAAGCTTTCTTT. Protein: CASSFTGSTEAFF.

The chain joins TRBV18 to TRBJ1-2, with 7 bases matching TRBD1. This CDR3 has 13 residues. Looked up from germline, CDR1 is KGHSH and CDR2 is LQKENI. After removal of 3 bases from V and 6 bases from J, the junction contained 4 bases not matched to a gene. The CDR3 is CASSPTGPDGYTF. For the CDR3, the DNA is TGTGCCAGCTCACCGACAGGGCCTGATGGCTACACCTTC.

The chain is built from TRBV10-2 and TRBJ1-5; D call uncertain. V lost 7 bases and J 2 bases, leaving 12 bases between the germline ends. This CDR3 has 14 residues. Per the germline V gene, CDR1 is WSHSY and CDR2 is SAAADI. The CDR3 nucleotides read TGCGCCAGCAAAAGGGAGGAGGGCAATCAGCCCCAGCATTTT. Protein product: CASKREEGNQPQHF.

This sequence joins TRBV7-2 and TRBJ2-5; a possible D gene is TRBD2 (6 bases). The germline V and J ends were trimmed by 6 bases and 4 bases, with 15 bases remaining between them. Germline V gene lookup returns CDR1 SGHTA and CDR2 FQGNSA. The CDR3 contains 14 residues. CDR3 sequence: CASRETSSGETQYF. DNA of the CDR3: TGTGCCAGCAGGGAGACTAGTAGTGGAGAGACCCAGTACTTC. The full variable domain, in which reference TRBV7-2 and TRBJ2-5 provide the parts outside the CDR3, is GAGVSQSPSNKVTEKGKDVELRCDPISGHTALYWYRQSLGQGLEFLIYFQGNSAPDKSGLPSDRFSAERTGGSVSTLTIQRTQQEDSAVYLCASRETSSGETQYFGPGTRLLVL.

This sequence joins TRBV27 and TRBJ2-4; D may be TRBD2 (5 bases). The germline V gene has CDR1 MNHEY and CDR2 SMNVEV (reference sequence). V shed 9 bases and J shed 0 bases, with 12 bases lying between them. CDR3 length: 14 amino acids. DNA of the CDR3: TGTGCCAGACGCCTCCGGGAAGCCAAAAACATTCAGTACTTC. Its translation: CARRLREAKNIQYF.

V usage is TRBV4-2 and J usage is TRBJ1-2; the D is unclear. Germline CDR1 LGHNA, CDR2 YNFKEQ. The V gene lost 0 bases and the J gene lost 0 bases, with 8 bases spanning the gap. The CDR3 has 15 residues. CDR3 sequence (DNA): TGTGCCAGCAGCCAAGAAGACGGAGCTAACTATGGCTACACCTTC. Protein sequence: CASSQEDGANYGYTF.

The rearrangement links TRBV5-1 to TRBJ2-3; 10 bases line up with TRBD2. The V and J ends lost 0 bases and 4 bases, in that order; junction bases with no gene match: 5. CDR1 is SGHRS and CDR2 is YFSETQ in the germline V gene. The CDR3 totals 16 residues. For the CDR3, the DNA is TGCGCCAGCAGCTTGGCTGGGACTAGCGTGGCAGATACGCAGTATTTT. It is translated as CASSLAGTSVADTQYF.

This clone has more than one count but fewer than ten. The chain carries TRBV19 and TRBJ2-2; D unclear. This CDR3 comprises 13 residues. The V and J ends lost 1 base and 3 bases respectively, with 3 bases between them. Germline values: CDR1 LNHDA, CDR2 SQIVND (reference sequence). The CDR3 DNA sequence: TGTGCCAGTAGTATAGGGCACACCGGGGAGCTGTTTTTT. It encodes CASSIGHTGELFF. The variable domain in full, completed from reference TRBV19 and TRBJ2-2, reads DGGITQSPKYLFRKEGQNVTLSCEQNLNHDAMYWYRQDPGQGLRLIYYSQIVNDFQKGDIAEGYSVSREKKESFPLTVTSAQKNPTAFYLCASSIGHTGELFFGEGSRLTVL.

The V gene is TRBV28, the J gene TRBJ2-3; the D gene is possibly TRBD2 (5 bases). Germline loops: CDR1 MDHEN, CDR2 SYDVKM. The CDR3 is made up of 14 amino acids. Trimming removed 10 bases at V and 2 bases at J, with 16 bases between. Written as DNA, the CDR3 is TGTGCCATCGAGAACCCTCGGGACACAGATACGCAGTATTTT. Translating gives CAIENPRDTDTQYF.

The V call is TRBV10-3, the J call TRBJ1-5; the match to TRBD1 covers 8 bases. Germline V gene data show CDR1 as ENHRY and CDR2 as SYGVKD. This CDR3 region has 17 residues. With 8 bases clipped from V and 0 bases from J, the junction kept 12 bases outside the gene matches. CDR3 sequence: CAIGDPGGLASNQPQHF. DNA of the CDR3: TGTGCCATCGGCGACCCAGGGGGCTTAGCTAGCAATCAGCCCCAGCATTTT.

This chain joins TRBV6-6 and TRBJ1-5, with 8 bases aligning to TRBD1. V was pared by 7 bases and J by 1 base, with 3 bases of the junction left unmatched. Germline CDR1 reads MNHNY; CDR2 reads SVGAGI (reference sequence). The CDR3 sequence is 14 residues long. The CDR3: CASTRQGSNQPQHF. The CDR3 bases are TGTGCCAGCACCCGACAGGGGAGCAATCAGCCCCAGCATTTT.

This clone showed up just once. The chain employs TRBV2 and TRBJ2-1; D is possibly TRBD2 (5 bases). There are 15 residues in the CDR3. CDR1 SNHLY and CDR2 FYNNEI come from the germline V gene. V gave up 2 bases and J gave up 9 bases, with 17 bases separating them. Here the CDR3 reads CASSETEGPVSEQFF. The CDR3 DNA is TGTGCCAGCAGTGAAACTGAGGGCCCGGTCTCTGAGCAGTTCTTC. Based on the CDR3 plus reference TRBV2 and TRBJ2-1, the full variable domain is EPEVTQTPSHQVTQMGQEVILRCVPISNHLYFYWYRQILGQKVEFLVSFYNNEISEKSEIFDDQFSVERPDGSNFTLKIRSTKLEDSAMYFCASSETEGPVSEQFFGPGTRLTVL.

Comments on this clone: The sample has other DNA sequences that encode this CDR3 too. The gene calls are TRBV29-1 and TRBJ1-5, with a weak D call TRBD1 (5 bases). Between the trimmed V and J ends, which lost 4 bases and 4 bases, there was a span of 11 bases. CDR3 length: 13 amino acids. The V gene's germline CDR1 is SQVTM and CDR2 ANQGSEA. This CDR3 is CSVGTGSNQPQHF. CDR3 DNA sequence: TGCAGCGTTGGTACAGGCTCTAATCAGCCCCAGCATTTT.

This clone was detected only once. V gene TRBV2 combines with J gene TRBJ2-6, with 8 bases lining up with TRBD1. This CDR3 has 15 residues. Per the germline V gene, CDR1 is SNHLY and CDR2 is FYNNEI. Trimming removed 8 bases from V and 2 bases from J; junction bases left unmatched: 5. CDR3 loop: CASGTGPTGANVLTF. The CDR3 bases are TGTGCCAGCGGGACAGGTCCGACTGGGGCCAACGTCCTGACTTTC.

The V gene is TRBV19, the J gene TRBJ1-2, with TRBD1 as a possible D gene (5 bases). The CDR3 spans 14 residues. The V gene's germline CDR1 is LNHDA and CDR2 SQIVND (reference sequence). V gave up 3 bases and J gave up 3 bases, with 11 bases separating them. The chain's CDR3 is CASSIYGGDYGYTF. CDR3 DNA: TGTGCCAGTAGTATTTATGGGGGGGACTATGGCTACACCTTC.

This clone showed up just a few times. V is TRBV6-1 and J is TRBJ2-3, with a possible D match to TRBD2 (6 bases). The CDR3 loop spans 14 amino acids. CDR1 is MNHNS, CDR2 SASEGT, per germline. The V and J ends lost 7 bases and 2 bases respectively, with 13 bases between them. DNA of the CDR3: TGTGCCAGCAACGGCGGGATCACCACAGATACGCAGTATTTT. Amino acid sequence: CASNGGITTDTQYF.

Details on this clone: Other nucleotide sequences from this sample produce the same CDR3. This chain connects TRBV18 to TRBJ2-2; D perhaps matches TRBD2 (5 bases). Trimming removed 6 bases at V and 1 base at J, with 12 bases between. Germline assignment: CDR1 KGHSH and CDR2 LQKENI. The CDR3 runs 15 residues. The chain's CDR3 is CASSPGLLNTGELFF. The CDR3 DNA follows: TGTGCCAGCTCCCCCGGACTCTTGAACACCGGGGAGCTGTTTTTT.

The sample holds a few counts of this clone. The rearrangement links TRBV4-3 to TRBJ2-1; a possible D gene is TRBD1 (5 bases). This CDR3 has 16 amino acids. CDR1 is LGHNA and CDR2 is YSLEER in the germline V gene. V lost 1 base and J 0 bases, leaving 10 bases between the germline ends. The CDR3 here is CASSQVGHSSYNEQFF. The CDR3 nucleotides read TGCGCCAGCAGCCAAGTGGGGCATAGCTCCTACAATGAGCAGTTCTTC.

For the CDR3, the DNA is TGTGCCAGCAGCCCACCGGGTAACACCGGGGAGCTGTTTTTT. Amino acids: CASSPPGNTGELFF. The chain has TRBV11-3 and TRBJ2-2; D gene ambiguous. The V end lost 5 bases, the J end lost 2 bases, and 9 bases lay between the germline ends. CDR1 and CDR2 (germline): SGHNT, YENEEA. The CDR3 extends over 14 amino acids.

The rearrangement joins TRBV19 to TRBJ1-2, with 8 bases aligning to TRBD1. Per germline, CDR1 LNHDA and CDR2 SQIVND (reference sequence). This CDR3 contains 14 residues. Unmatched junction bases numbered 6, after V lost 5 bases and J lost 4 bases. CDR3 in DNA: TGTGCCAGTAGTCCCCGGACAGGGAGCTATGGCTACACCTTC. This translates into CASSPRTGSYGYTF.

This clone turned up a few times. The chain links TRBV2 to TRBJ2-1; weak D call: TRBD1 (6 bases). With 6 bases removed from V and 5 bases from J, the gap between germline ends came to 11 bases. CDR3 length: 13 residues. CDR1 is SNHLY and CDR2 is FYNNEI in the germline V gene. CDR3 sequence (DNA): TGTGCCAGCAGCTACAGGGTTAACAATGAGCAGTTCTTC. This encodes CASSYRVNNEQFF. Combining the CDR3 with reference TRBV2 and TRBJ2-1 gives the whole variable domain EPEVTQTPSHQVTQMGQEVILRCVPISNHLYFYWYRQILGQKVEFLVSFYNNEISEKSEIFDDQFSVERPDGSNFTLKIRSTKLEDSAMYFCASSYRVNNEQFFGPGTRLTVL.

This clone turned up a few times. This chain connects TRBV19 to TRBJ2-3, with 8 nucleotides matching TRBD2. This CDR3 spans 15 amino acids. V was pared by 2 bases and J by 4 bases, with 5 bases of the junction left unmatched. The germline gives CDR1 LNHDA, CDR2 SQIVND (reference sequence). Here the CDR3 DNA reads TGTGCCAGTAGTATAAACGGGAGGGTGGCAGATACGCAGTATTTT. Amino acids: CASSINGRVADTQYF. The full variable domain, completed using reference TRBV19 and TRBJ2-3, is DGGITQSPKYLFRKEGQNVTLSCEQNLNHDAMYWYRQDPGQGLRLIYYSQIVNDFQKGDIAEGYSVSREKKESFPLTVTSAQKNPTAFYLCASSINGRVADTQYFGPGTRLTVL.

This chain uses TRBV7-2 with TRBJ2-3; TRBD1 matches 9 bases. Germline loops: CDR1 SGHTA, CDR2 FQGNSA. This CDR3 contains 15 residues. V lost 5 bases to trimming and J lost 4 bases; unmatched junction nucleotides: 7. The CDR3 is CASSGDRDNSDTQYF. The CDR3 DNA reads TGTGCCAGCAGCGGGGACAGGGATAACTCAGATACGCAGTATTTT.

The chain employs TRBV9 and TRBJ2-3, with D perhaps TRBD2 (5 bases). The CDR3 length is 15 residues. CDR1 SGDLS and CDR2 YYNGEE come from the germline V gene. The ends were cut back, 4 bases at V and 2 bases at J, with 14 bases in the middle. CDR3 region: CASSSPWESTDTQYF. Here the CDR3 DNA reads TGTGCCAGCAGCTCCCCGTGGGAGTCCACAGATACGCAGTATTTT.

The CDR3 DNA reads TGTGCCTGGAGTCTCCCACAGGGGGGGTATGGCTACACCTTC. This sequence encodes CAWSLPQGGYGYTF. This sequence joins TRBV30 and TRBJ1-2, with TRBD1 identical over 8 bases. V gave up 2 bases and J gave up 5 bases; unmatched junction bases: 7. Germline V CDR1 and CDR2: GTSNPN, SVGIG (reference sequence). The CDR3 has 14 amino acids.

The V call is TRBV7-2, the J call TRBJ1-2; D perhaps matches TRBD1 (5 bases). The ends were cut back, 2 bases at V and 6 bases at J, with 7 bases in the middle. Germline values: CDR1 SGHTA, CDR2 FQGNSA. The CDR3 covers 12 residues. The CDR3: CASSLNRHGYTF. The DNA for the CDR3 is TGTGCCAGCAGCTTAAACAGGCATGGCTACACCTTC.